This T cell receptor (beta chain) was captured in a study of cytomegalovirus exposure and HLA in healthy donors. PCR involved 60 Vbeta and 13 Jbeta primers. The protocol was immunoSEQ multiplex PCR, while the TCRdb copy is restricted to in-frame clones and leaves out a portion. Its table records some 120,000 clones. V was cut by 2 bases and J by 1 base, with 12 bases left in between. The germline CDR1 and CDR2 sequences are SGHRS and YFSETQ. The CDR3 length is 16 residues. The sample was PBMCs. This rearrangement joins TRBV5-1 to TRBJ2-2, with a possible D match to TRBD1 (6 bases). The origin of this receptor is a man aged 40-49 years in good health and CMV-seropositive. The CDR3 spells CASSLDLTGNTGELFF. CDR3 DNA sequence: TGCGCCAGCAGCTTAGACCTGACAGGGAACACCGGGGAGCTGTTTTTT.